Following are 2 T cell receptor beta chains from one sample sequenced in a study of cytomegalovirus exposure and HLA in healthy donors (dated by TCRdb to about 2017). Receptor libraries were prepared by the immunoSEQ multiplex PCR assay. For the multiplex PCR, a mixture combining 60 forward primers for TCR Vbeta segments and 13 reverse primers for TCR Jbeta segments was used. Entries here come from immuneACCESS through TCRdb and include only in-frame sequences with V and J called. Some clones fail to appear in such tables; in the studies checked, an unresolved V gene covers under half of the shortfall, and the cause of the remainder is unknown. Here the sample has 75,000 to 100,000 clones; approximately 72% occur a single time. Roughly 9.8% of the sample is held by the ten biggest clonotypes. The specimen was PBMCs. The receptors originated from a young man in good health and CMV-seropositive.

The gene calls are TRBV5-8 and TRBJ2-2, with 11 bases identical to TRBD1. This CDR3 has 18 amino acids. Germline CDR1 reads SGHTS; CDR2 reads YDEGEE. V lost 0 bases and J lost 3; bases outside the gene matches: 7. Written as DNA, the CDR3 is TGTGCCAGCAGCTTGGCCGGACAGGGGGCAAGGTACACCGGGGAGCTGTTTTTT. It encodes CASSLAGQGARYTGELFF. The whole variable domain, remainder taken from reference TRBV5-8 and TRBJ2-2, is EAGVTQSPTHLIKTRGQQATLRCSPISGHTSVYWYQQALGLGLQFLLWYDEGEERNRGNFPPRFSGRQFPNYSSELNVNALELEDSALYLCASSLAGQGARYTGELFFGEGSRLTVL.

This chain uses TRBV11-1 with TRBJ2-7; TRBD1 matches 10 bases. The length of the CDR3 is 14 residues. The ends lost 5 bases at V and 4 bases at J; junction bases unmatched: 5. Germline CDR1 is SGHAT and CDR2 is FQDESV (reference sequence). CDR3 coding DNA: TGTGCCAGCAGCCCCCCGGACAGGGGGTACGAGCAGTACTTC. It encodes CASSPPDRGYEQYF.